A single sample is the source of the 26 T cell receptor beta chains below, sequenced in a study of shared clonotypes between healthy human individuals (dated by TCRdb to the early 2020s). CD8 naive samples were CD45RO-negative cells positively selected for CCR7, giving a CD45RA+CCR7+ population that excluded TemRA cells. Receptor amplification or capture employed the immunoSEQ multiplex PCR assay. TCRdb carries this immuneACCESS record with in-frame sequences only. Its versions omit some clonotypes, under half of them owing to an unresolved V gene in the studies checked, with the rest unexplained. A total of around 2.1 million clones appear in this sample, 85% to 95% of them only once. About 1.8% of the sample is held by the ten biggest clonotypes. Sequencing was performed on naive CD8+ T cells from PBMCs. In the paper's terms, the cell subset or site label means: CD45RA+CCR7+. These receptors were taken from a man between 18 and 29 years old in good health. Some clones in this sample may be carry-over from other donors' samples.

The chain uses TRBV5-1 and TRBJ2-3; D may be TRBD2 (6 bases). CDR1 is SGHRS, CDR2 YFSETQ, per germline. The V gene lost 0 bases and the J gene lost 1 base, with 12 bases spanning the gap. The CDR3 spans 16 residues. As DNA, the CDR3 is TGCGCCAGCAGCTTGGATAGCGGAGGCGGCACAGATACGCAGTATTTT. Its protein is CASSLDSGGGTDTQYF.

In DNA, the CDR3 is TGTGCCAGCAGCTTAGACAGTTACGTTGAAGAGACCCAGTACTTC. Protein: CASSLDSYVEETQYF. This chain joins TRBV7-9 and TRBJ2-5, with D unresolved. Germline V gene lookup returns CDR1 SEHNR and CDR2 FQNEAQ (reference sequence). The CDR3 spans 15 residues. Trimming stripped 1 base from V and 3 bases from J, with 12 bases between.

The chain joins TRBV7-9 to TRBJ2-7, with 12 bases that match TRBD2. V trimming: 3 bases; J trimming: 3 bases; junction bases outside the gene matches: 9. The CDR3 runs to 17 residues. CDR1 SEHNR and CDR2 FQNEAQ come from the germline V gene (reference sequence). The CDR3: CASSLGLAGLGVYEQYF. CDR3 nucleotides: TGTGCCAGCAGCTTGGGACTAGCGGGTTTGGGGGTCTACGAGCAGTACTTC. The full variable domain, its missing parts supplied by reference TRBV7-9 and TRBJ2-7, is DTGVSQNPRHKITKRGQNVTFRCDPISEHNRLYWYRQTLGQGPEFLTYFQNEAQLEKSRLLSDRFSAERPKGSFSTLEIQRTEQGDSAMYLCASSLGLAGLGVYEQYFGPGTRLTVT.

V and J are TRBV27 and TRBJ1-2, with D uncertain. Trimming pared 7 bases from V and 6 bases from J, leaving 15 bases between. The germline V gene encodes CDR1 MNHEY and CDR2 SMNVEV (reference sequence). The CDR3 totals 13 residues. CDR3 residues: CASTAAAADGYTF. The CDR3 DNA reads as TGTGCCAGCACCGCGGCGGCAGCAGATGGCTACACCTTC.

The chain joins TRBV7-9 to TRBJ2-3; 7 positions agree with TRBD2. The CDR3 has 18 residues. Losses at the gene ends were 3 bases for V and 7 bases for J; bases not matched to a gene: 19. Germline loops: CDR1 SEHNR, CDR2 FQNEAQ (reference sequence). The CDR3 nucleotides read TGTGCCAGCAGCTTCCCCCTACATGGGCGGGAGAGGTTAAATACGCAGTATTTT. Translating gives CASSFPLHGRERLNTQYF.

The chain couples TRBV27 to TRBJ2-7; D unresolved. V shed 6 bases and J shed 6 bases, with 12 bases lying between them. Germline assignment: CDR1 MNHEY and CDR2 SMNVEV (reference sequence). The CDR3 runs to 12 residues. The CDR3 loop is CASSLGTPEQYF. The CDR3 DNA sequence: TGTGCCAGCAGCCTTGGAACCCCCGAGCAGTACTTC.

CDR3 coding DNA: TGTGCCAGCAGTTTCGAGTCCACCGCTCAGCCCCAGCATTTT. As protein: CASSFESTAQPQHF. The chain couples TRBV28 to TRBJ1-5; D not certain. Germline assignment: CDR1 MDHEN and CDR2 SYDVKM. Trimming cost V 3 bases and J 6 bases, with 12 bases left between them. This CDR3 contains 14 residues.

This clone has a single count. Additional DNA sequences in this sample encode the identical CDR3. This chain links TRBV29-1 with TRBJ2-7; D gene uncertain. Deletions cut 6 bases from V and 4 bases from J, with 7 bases between. The germline V gene encodes CDR1 SQVTM and CDR2 ANQGSEA. The CDR3 is made up of 10 amino acids. CDR3 in DNA: TGCAGCGTCCTCTCATACGAGCAGTACTTC. Protein sequence: CSVLSYEQYF.

This clone was counted a few times. The genes are TRBV27 and TRBJ2-1; the D is unclear. This CDR3 region has 11 residues. CDR1 MNHEY and CDR2 SMNVEV come from the germline V gene (reference sequence). V was shortened by 4 bases and J by 8 bases, with 6 bases between the two germline ends. CDR3 sequence reads: CASSSYHEQFF. Written as DNA, the CDR3 is TGTGCCAGCAGTTCGTACCATGAGCAGTTCTTC.

This chain links TRBV7-9 with TRBJ2-3; 8 nucleotides agree with TRBD2. The CDR3 spans 14 residues. The V gene end was trimmed by 11 bases and the J gene end by 0 bases; junction bases not matched to a gene: 7. Germline V lookup: CDR1 SEHNR, CDR2 FQNEAQ (reference sequence). The CDR3 reads CAVERGSSTDTQYF. CDR3 nucleotides: TGTGCCGTCGAGCGGGGGTCTAGCACAGATACGCAGTATTTT. The full variable domain, with the rest looked up from reference TRBV7-9 and TRBJ2-3, is DTGVSQNPRHKITKRGQNVTFRCDPISEHNRLYWYRQTLGQGPEFLTYFQNEAQLEKSRLLSDRFSAERPKGSFSTLEIQRTEQGDSAMYLCAVERGSSTDTQYFGPGTRLTVL.

The rearrangement links TRBV28 to TRBJ1-4, with D perhaps matching TRBD1 (5 bases). In germline, CDR1 is MDHEN, CDR2 SYDVKM. The germline V and J ends were trimmed by 3 bases and 6 bases, with 11 bases remaining between them. The CDR3 is 14 residues long. The DNA of the CDR3 is TGTGCCAGCAGTTTTCAGGGCGTATATGAAAAACTGTTTTTT. Its protein is CASSFQGVYEKLFF. Together with reference TRBV28 and TRBJ1-4, the CDR3 gives the full variable domain: DVKVTQSSRYLVKRTGEKVFLECVQDMDHENMFWYRQDPGLGLRLIYFSYDVKMKEKGDIPEGYSVSREKKERFSLILESASTNQTSMYLCASSFQGVYEKLFFGSGTQLSVL.

This chain connects TRBV21-1 to TRBJ2-6; TRBD1, as called in the table, went unchecked against the DNA. TRBV21-1 is listed as a pseudogene. The CDR3 runs to 16 residues. The CDR3 loop reads CATWTGGMSGANVLTF. CDR3 in DNA: TGTGCCACCTGGACAGGGGGCATGAGTGGGGCCAACGTCCTGACTTTC.

The DNA for the CDR3 is TGTGCCAGCAGCTCGGCGCAGGGAAGCTCCTACAATGAGCAGTTCTTC. Translated: CASSSAQGSSYNEQFF. The rearrangement joins TRBV7-9 to TRBJ2-1; a weak D match, TRBD1 (5 bases). The CDR3 has 16 residues. V gave up 4 bases and J gave up 0 bases, with 13 bases separating them. Germline values: CDR1 SEHNR, CDR2 FQNEAQ (reference sequence).

The V gene is TRBV5-6, the J gene TRBJ1-1; 8 bases line up with TRBD1. Germline V lookup: CDR1 SGHDT, CDR2 YYEEEE. V was clipped by 2 bases and J by 5 bases; unmatched bases: 8. This CDR3 contains 15 residues. Here the CDR3 DNA reads TGTGCCAGCAGCTTTCAGGGGGCTTGGGGGACTGAAGCTTTCTTT. It translates to CASSFQGAWGTEAFF.

The V gene is TRBV12-5, the J gene TRBJ1-2; possible D gene TRBD1, 5 bases. CDR3 length: 13 residues. V was clipped by 1 base and J by 6 bases, with 9 bases between them. In germline, CDR1 is LGHNT, CDR2 FRNRAP. CDR3 nucleotides: TGTGCTAGTGGTTTGGGGACAACAGATGGCTACACCTTC. This translates into CASGLGTTDGYTF.

This clone was observed a single time. Other DNA sequences from this sample encode an identical CDR3 as well. The rearrangement joins TRBV27 to TRBJ1-1; no clear D gene. V lost 0 bases and J lost 1, with 9 bases in between. Per the germline V gene, CDR1 is MNHEY and CDR2 is SMNVEV (reference sequence). This CDR3 region has 15 residues. CDR3 in DNA: TGTGCCAGCAGTTTATCGGTAGAAGGGAACACTGAAGCTTTCTTT. Its translation is CASSLSVEGNTEAFF.

The count of this clone is one. The V call is TRBV6-5, the J call TRBJ1-1, with D possibly being TRBD1 (5 bases). Trimming took off 8 bases at V and 5 bases at J, with 15 bases between the two ends. CDR1 MNHEY and CDR2 SVGAGI come from the germline V gene. The length of the CDR3 is 13 residues. CDR3 region: CASALQGETEAFF. CDR3 nucleotides: TGTGCCAGCGCCCTGCAGGGAGAGACTGAAGCTTTCTTT.

The chain has TRBV19 and TRBJ2-6, with 7 nucleotides matching TRBD2. Trimming took 4 bases from V and 2 from J; bases not matched to a gene: 8. CDR1 and CDR2 from the germline V gene are LNHDA and SQIVND (reference sequence). This CDR3 has 17 amino acids. The chain's CDR3 is CASSTLEAGAGANVLTF. The CDR3 bases are TGTGCCAGTAGTACCCTCGAGGCGGGGGCTGGGGCCAACGTCCTGACTTTC.

The chain employs TRBV28 and TRBJ2-5; 13 nucleotides match TRBD2. The CDR3 consists of 17 residues. Germline loops: CDR1 MDHEN, CDR2 SYDVKM. Trimming at V came to 7 bases and at J to 0 bases, leaving 8 bases not matched to a gene. The CDR3 DNA sequence: TGTGCCAGCACTCTCCATGGGACTAGCGGGAACCAAGAGACCCAGTACTTC. It specifies CASTLHGTSGNQETQYF.

V usage is TRBV10-3 and J usage is TRBJ1-1; D remains unclear. V shed 7 bases and J shed 1 base, with 13 bases lying between them. Germline-derived CDR1 and CDR2 are ENHRY and SYGVKD. The CDR3 contains 14 residues. The CDR3 region has the DNA TGTGCCATCAAGGACCCAGCTTCGAACACTGAAGCTTTCTTT. This sequence encodes CAIKDPASNTEAFF.

This clone appeared once. The genes are TRBV27 and TRBJ2-7; the D gene is possibly TRBD2 (5 bases). The germline V and J ends were trimmed by 1 base and 2 bases, with 12 bases remaining between them. The CDR3 covers 15 residues. Germline lookup yields CDR1 MNHEY and CDR2 SMNVEV (reference sequence). CDR3 bases: TGTGCCAGCAGTTTATGGAGTGGGAGACCCTACGAGCAGTACTTC. Translation gives CASSLWSGRPYEQYF.

The gene calls are TRBV7-9 and TRBJ1-1, with D unresolved. The CDR3 is 10 amino acids. From germline, CDR1 is SEHNR and CDR2 FQNEAQ (reference sequence). The V end was cut by 2 bases, the J end by 8 bases, with 3 bases between. The CDR3 spells CASSLSEAFF. The CDR3, as DNA: TGTGCCAGCAGCTTAAGCGAAGCTTTCTTT.

V gene TRBV4-2 combines with J gene TRBJ1-2; tentatively, D is TRBD1 (6 bases). CDR3 length: 14 amino acids. The germline gives CDR1 LGHNA, CDR2 YNFKEQ. The V end was cut by 4 bases, the J end by 6 bases, with 15 bases between. The CDR3 loop reads CASSPDSSSNGYTF. CDR3 nucleotides: TGTGCCAGCAGCCCGGACAGCTCCTCCAATGGCTACACCTTC.

This chain links TRBV27 with TRBJ2-7; the D gene is possibly TRBD1 (6 bases). V lost 2 bases, J lost 0 bases, and 11 bases lay in between. The CDR3 loop spans 15 amino acids. The germline gives CDR1 MNHEY, CDR2 SMNVEV (reference sequence). CDR3 region: CASSLLRDNSYEQYF. As DNA, the CDR3 is TGTGCCAGCAGTTTACTCCGGGACAACTCCTACGAGCAGTACTTC.

With regard to this clone: Other DNA variants within this sample encode the same CDR3. V and J are TRBV7-9 and TRBJ2-5; unclear D gene. The V end lost 5 bases, the J end lost 3 bases, and 4 bases lay between the germline ends. The CDR3 runs 11 residues. Germline V gives CDR1 SEHNR, CDR2 FQNEAQ (reference sequence). The CDR3 coding sequence is TGTGCCAGCAGCCTTAAAGAGACCCAGTACTTC. Residues: CASSLKETQYF. Combining the CDR3 with reference TRBV7-9 and TRBJ2-5 gives the whole variable domain DTGVSQNPRHKITKRGQNVTFRCDPISEHNRLYWYRQTLGQGPEFLTYFQNEAQLEKSRLLSDRFSAERPKGSFSTLEIQRTEQGDSAMYLCASSLKETQYFGPGTRLLVL.

This clone showed up just a few times. This chain links TRBV30 with TRBJ1-5; D is ambiguous. This CDR3 contains 13 residues. V lost 1 base, J lost 5 bases, and 9 bases lay in between. Germline CDR1 GTSNPN, CDR2 SVGIG (reference sequence). The CDR3 DNA reads as TGTGCCTGGAGTGGATATGGGGATCAGCCCCAGCATTTT. Translated, it gives CAWSGYGDQPQHF.